The sequence of this TCR beta chain was determined in a study of blood T cell repertoires in COVID-19. The protocol was immunoSEQ multiplex PCR, while the TCRdb copy is restricted to in-frame clones and leaves out a portion. The data show 130,000 or so clones, 55% to 75% seen once. The CDR3 is made up of 14 amino acids. CDR1 and CDR2 (germline): SGHRS, YFSETQ. Trimming left V 0 bases short and J 5 bases short, with 12 bases between. This receptor was obtained from a woman in her 70s with acute or convalescent COVID-19. Input material: peripheral blood. This chain links TRBV5-1 with TRBJ2-7; TRBD2 might be the D (5 bases). The CDR3 loop reads CASSLEVGRDEQYF. The CDR3, as DNA: TGCGCCAGCAGCTTGGAGGTAGGGCGGGACGAGCAGTACTTC.